The entry below gives a single TCR beta chain sequence along with its context. Its antigen is unknown. Base-call qualities are not available, and no considerably larger clone is one nucleotide away. The CDR3 regions of human TCRbeta chains were subjected to immunosequencing. Concerning the study's data processing: Repertoire TCRs were checked for matches against a reference library of SARS-CoV-2-specific TCRs that had been generated using the MIRA antigen-specificity platform. Breadth meant the fraction of unique TCRs that were SARS-CoV-2-associated, whereas depth meant the fraction of total T cells that were SARS-CoV-2-associated. Each spike-specific TCR was assigned to its reactive spike region and to a CD4 or CD8 class using the MIRA data. Log10-transformed breadth and depth values were compared by one-way ANOVA with Sidak's multiple comparisons tests. The table comes from immuneACCESS by way of TCRdb, which keeps in-frame sequences with V and J called. Part of the clones is missing from these tables; in studies checked, under half for an unresolved V gene and the rest for unknown reasons. The V and J calls and clone size were taken over from that table, and D and trimming were inferred from the DNA. Within this sample are around 260,000 clones, with approximately 93% of them counted one time only. Around 0.58% of the sample is in the top ten clones.

This sample is drawn from a study of T cell responses to AZD1222 COVID-19 vaccine (dated by TCRdb to the early 2020s). Concerning the study at large: Because spike-specific TCR depth and breadth did not differ between the two schedules, AZD1222 recipients who got a second dose at roughly 4 weeks were pooled with those who got a second dose at roughly 12 weeks. Trial participants were enrolled into age subgroups of 18-55, 56-69 and 70-plus years, which contained about 150, 28 and 57 TCR-sequenced participants, respectively. TCR sequencing was performed for 230 to 250 trial participants, of whom about 200 were given two doses of AZD1222 and some 26 were given two doses of MenACWY control vaccine.

What the time point label conveys for this sample: baseline before first vaccination. The vaccinee samples were drawn from two UK trials, COV001 and COV002, one of which was a single-blind randomized controlled phase 2/3 trial testing AZD1222 (ChAdOx1 nCoV-19) in healthy adults. For TCRbeta chain sequencing, PBMC samples from trial participants were taken at day 0 and at day 28 after the second dose. The paper as a whole reports these results and caveats: Because no day 14 peak-response samples were available, repertoires were characterized only after the peak T cell response. In the small 56-69-year group, the increase in depth fell short of significance, most likely because of low power. Nearly half of unique spike-specific TCRs reportedly recognized epitopes outside regions mutated in the B.1.351 and B.1.1.7 variants. Most participants were white British and females outnumbered males, and the authors suggested that clonal diversity may have been underestimated. Conclusions about previously exposed vaccinees are limited, since just 5 or 6 AZD1222 recipients were seropositive for SARS-CoV-2 at baseline. The whole spike protein was spanned by vaccine-associated CD4 TCRs, and dominant responses were seen in regions 160-218 and 743-854. Spike-specific TCR breadth and depth rose significantly after two AZD1222 doses compared with day 0 and with MenACWY recipients.

Sample: peripheral blood, taken on day 0 of AZD1222 vaccination. The sequence came from an adult in good health.

The DNA sequence follows: TGCGCCAGCAGCACCCAGGGGGGGACTTTAAGGATCGGGCAGTACTTC. Its translation is CASSTQGGTLRIGQYF. This chain is built from TRBV5-1 and TRBJ2-7; the D assignment is uncertain and may be TRBD1 or TRBD2, with 7 bases supporting each. Trimming at the junction amounts to 4 bases on V and 9 bases on J, and the germline ends lie 26 bases apart. The germline V gene supplies CDR1 SGHRS and CDR2 YFSETQ. The CDR3 has 16 amino acids, counting the end cysteine and phenylalanine. The DNA shown is the 48-base CDR3, in frame from base 1.